The present TCR beta chain was sequenced within a study of cytomegalovirus exposure and HLA in healthy donors. Study-wide results and caveats: Among TCR beta chains, those listed as cytomegalovirus-associated numbered fewer than 200. Later on, a genetic analysis was performed. It linked a missense variant in DCLRE1C with V- and J-gene trimming of TCR beta.

This clone showed up just a few times. Its antigen is undetermined. V dropped 7 bases and J dropped 11 bases, with 18 bases sitting between them. The CDR3 is 13 amino acids. CDR1 and CDR2 (germline): LNHDA, SQIVND (reference sequence). The study ran its PCR with 60 Vbeta and 13 Jbeta primers. Method: immunoSEQ multiplex PCR; TCRdb's copy keeps in-frame clones and lacks some. The sample comprises approximately 70,000 clones, just over 75% of which are singletons, and 6.3% rests with the top ten. This receptor was identified in a man aged 50-60 years in good health and CMV-seronegative. The chain links TRBV19 to TRBJ1-5; D unclear. The sequenced sample consisted of PBMCs. In DNA form, the CDR3 reads TGTGCCAGTAAGGATGGAGGCAGAGCCGCCCAGCATTTT. Translation gives CASKDGGRAAQHF.